Listed below are T cell receptor beta chains from one sample, sequenced in a study of blood T cell repertoires in COVID-19. The assay was immunoSEQ multiplex PCR, and TCRdb's table has in-frame clones only and misses some. Of roughly 34,000 clones in the sample, around 90% are singletons; the top ten hold approximately 19%. Sequenced input: peripheral blood. The receptor source for this set is a man at least 80 years old with acute or convalescent COVID-19. Each CDR3 is given with its conserved first and last residue. D genes are given only for firm matches. Clone size, where shown, is once, few, many, or a class for clones that have expanded.

clone size: NA; D gene: NA; V gene: TRBV6-5; J gene: TRBJ1-5; CDR3 protein: CASSQGRGNQPQHF; CDR3 DNA: TGTGCCAGCAGCCAGGGTAGGGGCAATCAGCCCCAGCATTTT
clone size: NA; D gene: NA; V gene: TRBV3-1/TRBV3-2; J gene: TRBJ1-1; CDR3 protein: CASSQGNAEGSEAFF; CDR3 DNA: TGTGCCAGCAGCCAAGGAAACGCCGAGGGATCTGAAGCTTTCTTT
clone size: NA; D gene: NA; V gene: TRBV30; J gene: TRBJ2-7; CDR3 protein: CAWSGSAYEQYF; CDR3 DNA: TGTGCCTGGAGTGGCAGCGCCTACGAGCAGTACTTC
clone size: NA; D gene: NA; V gene: TRBV19; J gene: TRBJ1-2; CDR3 protein: CASIPTGDAYGYTF; CDR3 DNA: TGTGCCAGTATCCCCACAGGTGATGCCTATGGCTACACCTTC
clone size: NA; D gene: NA; V gene: TRBV6-5; J gene: TRBJ1-6; CDR3 protein: CASSYSIQASNSPLHF; CDR3 DNA: TGTGCCAGCAGTTACTCGATCCAGGCGAGTAATTCACCCCTCCACTTT
clone size: NA; D gene: NA; V gene: TRBV7-3; J gene: TRBJ2-1; CDR3 protein: CASSLPGLYNEQFF; CDR3 DNA: TGTGCCAGCAGCTTACCTGGACTCTACAATGAGCAGTTCTTC
clone size: NA; D gene: NA; V gene: TRBV18; J gene: TRBJ1-5; CDR3 protein: CASSKPGGGSVSNQPQHF; CDR3 DNA: TGTGCCAGCTCAAAACCGGGAGGTGGAAGTGTTAGCAATCAGCCCCAGCATTTT
clone size: once; D gene: TRBD1; V gene: TRBV5-1; J gene: TRBJ2-1; CDR3 protein: CASSVGQGPGSSYNEQFF; CDR3 DNA: TGCGCCAGCAGCGTGGGACAGGGCCCGGGCAGCTCCTACAATGAGCAGTTCTTC
clone size: once; D gene: TRBD1; V gene: TRBV19; J gene: TRBJ1-4; CDR3 protein: CASLPRDRIRGEKLFF; CDR3 DNA: TGTGCCAGTCTACCTCGGGACAGGATCCGCGGGGAAAAACTGTTTTTT
clone size: NA; D gene: NA; V gene: TRBV2; J gene: TRBJ2-3; CDR3 protein: CASRLSRGASTDTQYF; CDR3 DNA: TGTGCCAGCAGGCTGAGCCGGGGGGCTAGCACAGATACGCAGTATTTT
clone size: NA; D gene: NA; V gene: TRBV5-1; J gene: TRBJ2-3; CDR3 protein: CASSLAGVRGTDTQYF; CDR3 DNA: TGCGCCAGCAGCTTGGCGGGGGTTCGGGGCACAGATACGCAGTATTTT
clone size: NA; D gene: TRBD1; V gene: TRBV6-1; J gene: TRBJ2-5; CDR3 protein: CASSDALTGGSGETQYF; CDR3 DNA: TGTGCCAGCAGTGACGCCCTTACAGGGGGCTCGGGAGAGACCCAGTACTTC
clone size: NA; D gene: TRBD1; V gene: TRBV5-6; J gene: TRBJ2-7; CDR3 protein: CASSLVGDRVYEQYF; CDR3 DNA: TGTGCCAGCAGCTTGGTAGGAGACAGGGTCTACGAGCAGTACTTC
clone size: NA; D gene: TRBD1; V gene: TRBV15; J gene: TRBJ2-7; CDR3 protein: CATSRGLTGGSYEQYF; CDR3 DNA: TGTGCCACCAGCAGAGGCTTGACAGGGGGATCCTACGAGCAGTACTTC
clone size: once; D gene: TRBD1; V gene: TRBV19; J gene: TRBJ2-7; CDR3 protein: CASKLPGQGEQYF; CDR3 DNA: TGTGCCAGTAAGCTCCCGGGACAGGGCGAGCAGTACTTC
clone size: NA; D gene: TRBD1; V gene: TRBV5-5; J gene: TRBJ2-7; CDR3 protein: CASSLGQGAYEQYF; CDR3 DNA: TGTGCCAGCAGCCTAGGACAGGGGGCCTACGAGCAGTACTTC
clone size: NA; D gene: TRBD1; V gene: TRBV19; J gene: TRBJ1-1; CDR3 protein: CASSIALTGGRSEAFF; CDR3 DNA: TGTGCCAGTAGTATAGCCTTGACAGGGGGAAGGAGTGAAGCTTTCTTT
clone size: NA; D gene: TRBD1; V gene: TRBV19; J gene: TRBJ2-7; CDR3 protein: CASSPPGTGADGAGGYF; CDR3 DNA: TGTGCCAGTAGTCCTCCCGGGACAGGGGCGGATGGGGCCGGCGGGTACTTC
clone size: NA; D gene: NA; V gene: TRBV19; J gene: TRBJ2-1; CDR3 protein: CASSIRFGSYNEQFF; CDR3 DNA: TGTGCCAGTAGTATCCGGTTCGGCTCCTACAATGAGCAGTTCTTC
clone size: NA; D gene: NA; V gene: TRBV3-1/TRBV3-2; J gene: TRBJ1-6; CDR3 protein: CASSQRTVDNSPLHF; CDR3 DNA: TGTGCCAGCAGCCAAAGGACAGTGGATAATTCACCCCTCCACTTT
clone size: NA; D gene: NA; V gene: TRBV19; J gene: TRBJ1-5; CDR3 protein: CASSIEGATGPSNQPQHF; CDR3 DNA: TGTGCCAGTAGTATAGAAGGCGCGACAGGCCCCAGCAATCAGCCCCAGCATTTT
clone size: NA; D gene: NA; V gene: TRBV10-2; J gene: TRBJ1-5; CDR3 protein: CASSTSNQPQHF; CDR3 DNA: TGCGCCAGCAGTACAAGCAATCAGCCCCAGCATTTT
clone size: NA; D gene: NA; V gene: TRBV10-1; J gene: TRBJ2-7; CDR3 protein: CASTPLHRVDEQYF; CDR3 DNA: TGCGCCAGCACCCCCCTTCACAGGGTCGACGAGCAGTACTTC
clone size: NA; D gene: TRBD1; V gene: TRBV7-2; J gene: TRBJ1-5; CDR3 protein: CASSSRTGGSQPQHF; CDR3 DNA: TGTGCCAGCAGCTCCCGGACAGGGGGCAGTCAGCCCCAGCATTTT
clone size: NA; D gene: TRBD1; V gene: TRBV5-1; J gene: TRBJ1-2; CDR3 protein: CASSPDRGITF; CDR3 DNA: TGCGCCAGCAGCCCGGACAGGGGCATTACCTTC
clone size: NA; D gene: NA; V gene: TRBV19; J gene: TRBJ1-1; CDR3 protein: CASGGQLNTEAFF; CDR3 DNA: TGTGCCAGTGGGGGCCAGCTAAACACTGAAGCTTTCTTT
clone size: once; D gene: NA; V gene: TRBV9; J gene: TRBJ1-1; CDR3 protein: CASSVTVNTEAFF; CDR3 DNA: TGTGCCAGCAGCGTGACAGTGAACACTGAAGCTTTCTTT
clone size: NA; D gene: TRBD1; V gene: TRBV19; J gene: TRBJ1-6; CDR3 protein: CASNIDRGSPLHF; CDR3 DNA: TGTGCCAGTAATATAGACAGGGGGTCACCCCTCCACTTT
clone size: NA; D gene: NA; V gene: TRBV21-1; J gene: TRBJ2-1; CDR3 protein: CASSKARQFLNYNEQFF; CDR3 DNA: TGTGCCAGCAGCAAAGCGAGGCAGTTCCTCAACTACAATGAGCAGTTCTTC
clone size: NA; D gene: NA; V gene: TRBV6-5; J gene: TRBJ2-3; CDR3 protein: CASSYSYRRVTDTQYF; CDR3 DNA: TGTGCCAGCAGTTACTCTTATCGTCGTGTCACAGATACGCAGTATTTT
clone size: once; D gene: NA; V gene: TRBV5-5; J gene: TRBJ1-4; CDR3 protein: CASSFPGGNEKLFF; CDR3 DNA: TGTGCCAGCAGCTTTCCCGGGGGGAATGAAAAACTGTTTTTT
clone size: NA; D gene: NA; V gene: TRBV28; J gene: TRBJ1-4; CDR3 protein: CASSSLEKLFF; CDR3 DNA: TGTGCCAGCAGTTCCCTTGAAAAACTGTTTTTT
clone size: NA; D gene: NA; V gene: TRBV29-1; J gene: TRBJ1-1; CDR3 protein: CSVARDANTEAFF; CDR3 DNA: TGCAGCGTGGCCCGGGATGCTAATACTGAAGCTTTCTTT